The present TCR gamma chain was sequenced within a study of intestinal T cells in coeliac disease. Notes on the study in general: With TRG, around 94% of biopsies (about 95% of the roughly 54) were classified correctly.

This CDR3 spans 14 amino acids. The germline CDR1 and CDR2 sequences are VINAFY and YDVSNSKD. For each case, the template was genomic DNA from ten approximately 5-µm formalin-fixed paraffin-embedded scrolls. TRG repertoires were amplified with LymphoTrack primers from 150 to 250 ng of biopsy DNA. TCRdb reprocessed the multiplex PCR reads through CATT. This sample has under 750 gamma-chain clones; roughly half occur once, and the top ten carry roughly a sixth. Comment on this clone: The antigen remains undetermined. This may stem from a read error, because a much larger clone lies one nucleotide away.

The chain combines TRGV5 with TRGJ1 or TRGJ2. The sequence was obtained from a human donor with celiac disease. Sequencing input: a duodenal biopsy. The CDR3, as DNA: TGTGCCGCCTGGGACGGCCGGGGTTATTATAAGAAACTCTTT. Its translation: CAAWDGRGYYKKLF.